Sequencing of this T cell receptor beta chain was carried out in a study of post-analysis software for immune sequencing data. Study-wide context: Several disease courses (relapsing-remitting, secondary progressive and progressive-relapsing) of multiple sclerosis were included.

Findings and limits, study-wide: The study found TRBV5-6, TRBV5-1 and TRBV20-1 among five or six TRBV segments more frequent in patients than controls. Relative to controls, patients with multiple sclerosis showed significantly lower normalized Chao1 diversity. Batch-matched samples strongly co-clustered by F measure.

TCR beta libraries were prepared from cDNA with unique molecular identifiers. Between about 0.85 and 10 million T cells gave rise to hundreds of thousands of cDNA molecules. TCRdb reprocessed the PCR reads via MiXCR and lists one record per CDR3 protein. The data show hundreds of thousands of distinct CDR3 sequences, with 25% to 30% seen just once and approximately 0.6% held by the top ten. Between the trimmed V and J ends, which lost 6 bases and 1 base, there was a span of 12 bases. Looked up from germline, CDR1 is MDHEN and CDR2 is SYDVKM. The CDR3 spans 14 residues. This clonotype has a handful of counts. Its specificity is not known.

The receptor was isolated from a girl under 18 with multiple sclerosis. V and J are TRBV28 and TRBJ2-5, with D tentatively TRBD1 (6 bases). The sequencing input was blood. The CDR3 spells CASSPPRGQETQYF. CDR3 in DNA: TGTGCCAGCAGCCCCCCCAGGGGCCAAGAGACCCAGTACTTC.